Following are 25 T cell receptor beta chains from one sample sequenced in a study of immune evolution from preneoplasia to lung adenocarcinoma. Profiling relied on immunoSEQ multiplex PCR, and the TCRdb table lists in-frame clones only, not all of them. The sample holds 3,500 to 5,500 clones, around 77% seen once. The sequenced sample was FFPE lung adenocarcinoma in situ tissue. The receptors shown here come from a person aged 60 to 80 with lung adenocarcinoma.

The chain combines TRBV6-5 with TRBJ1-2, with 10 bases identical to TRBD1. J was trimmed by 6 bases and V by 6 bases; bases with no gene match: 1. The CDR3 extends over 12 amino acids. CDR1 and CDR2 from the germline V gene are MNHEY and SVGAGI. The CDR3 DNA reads TGTGCCAGCAGGGGGACAGGGGATGGCTACACCTTC. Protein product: CASRGTGDGYTF.

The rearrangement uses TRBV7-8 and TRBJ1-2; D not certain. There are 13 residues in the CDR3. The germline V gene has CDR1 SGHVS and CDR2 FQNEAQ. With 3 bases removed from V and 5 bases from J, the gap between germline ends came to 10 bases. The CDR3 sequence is CASSFVRDYGYTF. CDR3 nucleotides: TGTGCCAGCAGCTTCGTCCGAGATTATGGCTACACCTTC.

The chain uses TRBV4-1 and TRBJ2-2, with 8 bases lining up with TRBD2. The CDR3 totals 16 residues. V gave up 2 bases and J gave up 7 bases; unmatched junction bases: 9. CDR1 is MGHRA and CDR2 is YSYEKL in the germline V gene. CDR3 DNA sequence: TGCGCCAGCAGCCAAAAGATGGTAGCGGGGAACGGGGAGCTGTTTTTT. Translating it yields CASSQKMVAGNGELFF.

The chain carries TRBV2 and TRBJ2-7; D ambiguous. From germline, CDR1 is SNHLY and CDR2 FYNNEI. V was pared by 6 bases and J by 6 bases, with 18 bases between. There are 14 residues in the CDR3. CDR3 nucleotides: TGTGCCAGCAGGTCACCGAGTTTACGGAGCGAGCAGTACTTC. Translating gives CASRSPSLRSEQYF.

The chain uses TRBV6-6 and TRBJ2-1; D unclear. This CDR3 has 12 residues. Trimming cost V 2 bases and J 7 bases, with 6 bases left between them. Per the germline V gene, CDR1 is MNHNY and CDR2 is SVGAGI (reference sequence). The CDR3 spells CASSYVNNEQFF. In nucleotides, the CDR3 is TGTGCCAGCAGTTACGTAAATAATGAGCAGTTCTTC.

CDR3 sequence reads: CASSQTRGGGYGYTF. The CDR3 DNA reads as TGCGCCAGCAGCCAAACGAGGGGAGGGGGCTATGGCTACACCTTC. J is TRBJ1-2 and V is TRBV4-1, with D maybe TRBD1 (6 bases). Germline V CDR1 and CDR2: MGHRA, YSYEKL. V was clipped by 2 bases and J by 4 bases, with 14 bases between them. The CDR3 sequence is 15 residues long.

The CDR3 region has the DNA TGTGCCAGCTTCTCACGGGACAAAAAAAACATTCAGTACTTC. Translating it yields CASFSRDKKNIQYF. The V gene is TRBV6-5, the J gene TRBJ2-4; D is possibly TRBD1 (6 bases). Germline values: CDR1 MNHEY, CDR2 SVGAGI. Trimming removed 8 bases at V and 4 bases at J, with 15 bases between. This CDR3 contains 14 residues.

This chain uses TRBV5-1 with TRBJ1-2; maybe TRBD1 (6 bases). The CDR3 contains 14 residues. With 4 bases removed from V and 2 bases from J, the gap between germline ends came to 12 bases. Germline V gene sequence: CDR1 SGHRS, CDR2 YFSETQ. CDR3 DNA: TGCGCCAGCAGCAACCAGGGACAAAACTATGGCTACACCTTC. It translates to CASSNQGQNYGYTF.

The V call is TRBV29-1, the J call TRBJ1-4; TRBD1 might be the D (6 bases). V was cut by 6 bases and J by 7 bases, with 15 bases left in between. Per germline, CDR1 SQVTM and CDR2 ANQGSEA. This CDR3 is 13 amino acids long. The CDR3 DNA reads TGCAGCGTGGGACACCAAGGGGGTGAAAAACTGTTTTTT. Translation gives CSVGHQGGEKLFF.

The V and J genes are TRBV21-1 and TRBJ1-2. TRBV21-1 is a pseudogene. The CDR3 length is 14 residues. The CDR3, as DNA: TGTGCCAGCGAAGGGCGGGGGGGTGACTATGGCTACACCTTC. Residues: CASEGRGGDYGYTF.

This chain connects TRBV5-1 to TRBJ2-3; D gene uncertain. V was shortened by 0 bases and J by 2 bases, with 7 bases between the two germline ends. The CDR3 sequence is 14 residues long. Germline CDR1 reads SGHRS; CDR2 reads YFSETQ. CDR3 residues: CASSLARPTDTQYF. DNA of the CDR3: TGCGCCAGCAGCTTGGCAAGGCCCACAGATACGCAGTATTTT.

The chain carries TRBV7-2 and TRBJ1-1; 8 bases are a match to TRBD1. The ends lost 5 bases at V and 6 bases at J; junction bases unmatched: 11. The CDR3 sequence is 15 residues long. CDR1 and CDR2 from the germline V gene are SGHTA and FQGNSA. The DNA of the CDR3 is TGTGCCAGCAGCCCGACCGGGACAGGCGTTTCTGAAGCTTTCTTT. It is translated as CASSPTGTGVSEAFF.

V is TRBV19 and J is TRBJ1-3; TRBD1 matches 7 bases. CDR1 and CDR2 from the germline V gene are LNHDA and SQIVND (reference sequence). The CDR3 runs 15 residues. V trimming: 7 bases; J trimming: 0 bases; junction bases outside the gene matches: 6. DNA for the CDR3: TGTGCCAGTACACTCACAGGGGCCTCTGGAAACACCATATATTTT. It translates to CASTLTGASGNTIYF.

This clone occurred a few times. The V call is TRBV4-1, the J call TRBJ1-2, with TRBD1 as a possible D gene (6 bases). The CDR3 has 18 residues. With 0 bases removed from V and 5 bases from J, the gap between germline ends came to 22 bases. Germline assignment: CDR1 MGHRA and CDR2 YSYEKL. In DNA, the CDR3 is TGCGCCAGCAGCCAAGACTGGGACACCCAAACTACTACTTATGGCTACACCTTC. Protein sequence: CASSQDWDTQTTTYGYTF.

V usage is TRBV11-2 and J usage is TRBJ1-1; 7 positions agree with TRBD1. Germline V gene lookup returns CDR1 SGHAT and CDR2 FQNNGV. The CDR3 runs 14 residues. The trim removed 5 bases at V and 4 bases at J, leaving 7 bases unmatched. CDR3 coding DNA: TGTGCCAGCAGCCAGGGGGGGGAGCGCACTGAAGCTTTCTTT. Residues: CASSQGGERTEAFF.

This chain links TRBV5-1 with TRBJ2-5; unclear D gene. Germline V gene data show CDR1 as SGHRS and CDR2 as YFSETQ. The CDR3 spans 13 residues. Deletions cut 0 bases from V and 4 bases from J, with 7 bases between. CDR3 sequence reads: CASSLGWGETQYF. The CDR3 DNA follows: TGCGCCAGCAGCTTGGGATGGGGAGAGACCCAGTACTTC.

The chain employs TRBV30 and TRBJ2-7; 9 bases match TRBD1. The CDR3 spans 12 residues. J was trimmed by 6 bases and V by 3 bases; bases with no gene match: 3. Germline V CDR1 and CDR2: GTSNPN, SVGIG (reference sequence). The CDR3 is CAWRHRGLEQYF. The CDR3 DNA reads TGTGCCTGGAGGCACAGGGGGCTCGAGCAGTACTTC.

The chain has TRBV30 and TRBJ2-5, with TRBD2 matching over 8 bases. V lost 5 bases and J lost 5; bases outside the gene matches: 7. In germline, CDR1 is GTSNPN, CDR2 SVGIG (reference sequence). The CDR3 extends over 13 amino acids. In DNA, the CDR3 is TGTGCCTGGGAGGCGGGGGGATGGGAGACCCAGTACTTC. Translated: CAWEAGGWETQYF.

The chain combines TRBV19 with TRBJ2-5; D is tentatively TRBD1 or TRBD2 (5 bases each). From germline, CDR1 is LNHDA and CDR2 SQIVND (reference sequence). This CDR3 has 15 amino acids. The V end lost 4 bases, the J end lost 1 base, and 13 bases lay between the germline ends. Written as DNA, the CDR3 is TGTGCCAGTAGTACCCGTAGTGGGGGCCAAGAGACCCAGTACTTC. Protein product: CASSTRSGGQETQYF.

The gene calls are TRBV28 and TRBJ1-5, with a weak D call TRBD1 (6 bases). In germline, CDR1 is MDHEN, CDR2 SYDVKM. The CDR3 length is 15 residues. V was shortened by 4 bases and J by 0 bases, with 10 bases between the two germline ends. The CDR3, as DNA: TGTGCCAGCAGTTCAGGACAGTATAGCAATCAGCCCCAGCATTTT. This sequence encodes CASSSGQYSNQPQHF.

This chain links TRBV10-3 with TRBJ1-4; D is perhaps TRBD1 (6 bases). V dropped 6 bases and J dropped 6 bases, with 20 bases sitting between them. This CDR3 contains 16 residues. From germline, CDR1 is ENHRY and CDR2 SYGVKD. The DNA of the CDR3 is TGTGCCATCAGAGCCGACAGGCCGGGGGGGCATGAAAAACTGTTTTTT. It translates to CAIRADRPGGHEKLFF.

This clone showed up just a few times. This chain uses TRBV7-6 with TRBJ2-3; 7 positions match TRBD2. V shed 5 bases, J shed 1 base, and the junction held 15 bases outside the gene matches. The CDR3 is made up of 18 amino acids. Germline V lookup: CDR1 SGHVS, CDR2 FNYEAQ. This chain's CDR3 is CASSPYGWVAGGTDTQYF. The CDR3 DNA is TGTGCCAGCAGCCCTTATGGGTGGGTCGCGGGGGGCACAGATACGCAGTATTTT.

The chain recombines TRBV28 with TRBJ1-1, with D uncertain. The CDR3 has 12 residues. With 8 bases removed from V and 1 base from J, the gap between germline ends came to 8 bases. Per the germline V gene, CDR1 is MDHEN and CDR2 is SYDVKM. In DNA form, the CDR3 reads TGTGCCAGCGTTGTTCCGAACACTGAAGCTTTCTTT. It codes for CASVVPNTEAFF.

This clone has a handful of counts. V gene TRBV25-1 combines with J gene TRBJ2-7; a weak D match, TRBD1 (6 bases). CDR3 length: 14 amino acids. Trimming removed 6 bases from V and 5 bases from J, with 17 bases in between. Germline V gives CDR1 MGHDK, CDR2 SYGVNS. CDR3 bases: TGTGCCAGCAGGACAACAGGGTGGCTTGACGAGCAGTACTTC. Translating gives CASRTTGWLDEQYF.

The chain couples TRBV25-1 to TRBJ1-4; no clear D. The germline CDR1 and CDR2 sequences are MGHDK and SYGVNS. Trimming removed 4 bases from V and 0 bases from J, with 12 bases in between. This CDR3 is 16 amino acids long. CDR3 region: CASSAAPVATNEKLFF. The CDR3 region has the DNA TGTGCCAGCAGTGCCGCGCCGGTTGCAACTAATGAAAAACTGTTTTTT.